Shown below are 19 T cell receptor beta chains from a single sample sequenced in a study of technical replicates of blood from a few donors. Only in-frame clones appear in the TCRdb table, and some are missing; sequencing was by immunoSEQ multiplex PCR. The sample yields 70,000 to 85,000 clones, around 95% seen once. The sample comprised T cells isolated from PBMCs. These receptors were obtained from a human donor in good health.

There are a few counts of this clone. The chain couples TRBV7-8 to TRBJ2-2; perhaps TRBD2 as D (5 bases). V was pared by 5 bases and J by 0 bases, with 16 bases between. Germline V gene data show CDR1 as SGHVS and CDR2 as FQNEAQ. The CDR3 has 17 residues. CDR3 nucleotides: TGTGCCAGCAGCCCCATGATTACCGGGGCGAACACCGGGGAGCTGTTTTTT. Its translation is CASSPMITGANTGELFF.

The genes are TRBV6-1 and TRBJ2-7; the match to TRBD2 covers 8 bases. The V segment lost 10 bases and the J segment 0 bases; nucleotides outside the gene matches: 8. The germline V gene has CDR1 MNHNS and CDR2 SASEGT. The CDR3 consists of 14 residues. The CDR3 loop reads CATKEAGGSYEQYF. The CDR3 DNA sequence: TGTGCCACCAAGGAGGCGGGAGGCTCCTACGAGCAGTACTTC.

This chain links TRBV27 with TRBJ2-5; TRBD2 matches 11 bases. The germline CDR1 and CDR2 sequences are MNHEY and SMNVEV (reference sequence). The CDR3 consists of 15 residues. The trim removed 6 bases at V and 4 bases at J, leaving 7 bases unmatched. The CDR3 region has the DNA TGTGCCAGCAGGAAACTAGCGGGAGTCACAGAGACCCAGTACTTC. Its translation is CASRKLAGVTETQYF.

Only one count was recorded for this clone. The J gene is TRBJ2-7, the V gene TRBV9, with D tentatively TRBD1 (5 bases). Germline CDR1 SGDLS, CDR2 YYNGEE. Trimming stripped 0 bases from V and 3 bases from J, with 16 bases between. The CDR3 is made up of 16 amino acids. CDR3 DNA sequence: TGTGCCAGCAGCGTAGGAACAGGCCAAGCAAACTACGAGCAGTACTTC. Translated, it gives CASSVGTGQANYEQYF.

CDR3 protein: CASSYSAGQGYSPLHF. In nucleotides, the CDR3 is TGTGCCAGCAGCTATTCGGCGGGACAGGGCTATTCACCCCTCCACTTT. The gene calls are TRBV5-4 and TRBJ1-6, with 9 bases fitting TRBD1. CDR3 length: 16 residues. The J segment lost 8 bases and the V segment lost 3 bases, leaving 9 bases of the junction unmatched. Germline V lookup: CDR1 SGHNT, CDR2 YYREEE (reference sequence).

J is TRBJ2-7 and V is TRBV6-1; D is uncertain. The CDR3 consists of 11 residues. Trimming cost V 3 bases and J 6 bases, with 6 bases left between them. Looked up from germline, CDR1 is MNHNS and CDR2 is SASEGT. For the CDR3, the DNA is TGTGCCAGCAGTGAGACAAGCGAGCAGTACTTC. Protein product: CASSETSEQYF.

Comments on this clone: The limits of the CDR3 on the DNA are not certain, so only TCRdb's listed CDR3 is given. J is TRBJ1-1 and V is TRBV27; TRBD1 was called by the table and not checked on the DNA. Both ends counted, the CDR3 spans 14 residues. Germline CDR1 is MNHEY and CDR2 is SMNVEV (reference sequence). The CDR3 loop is CASSLVMGDAEAFF.

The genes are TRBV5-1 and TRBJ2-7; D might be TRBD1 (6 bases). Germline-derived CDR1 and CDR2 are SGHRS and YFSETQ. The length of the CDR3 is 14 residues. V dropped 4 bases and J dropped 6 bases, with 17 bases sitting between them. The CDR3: CASSVGDNVSEQYF. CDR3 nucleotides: TGCGCCAGCAGCGTCGGGGACAACGTCTCCGAGCAGTACTTC.

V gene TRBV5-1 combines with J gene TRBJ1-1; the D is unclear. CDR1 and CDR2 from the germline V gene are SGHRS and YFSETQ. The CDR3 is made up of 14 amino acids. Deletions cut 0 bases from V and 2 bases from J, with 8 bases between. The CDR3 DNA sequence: TGCGCCAGCAGCTTGGCTTCGGTAAACACTGAAGCTTTCTTT. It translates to CASSLASVNTEAFF.

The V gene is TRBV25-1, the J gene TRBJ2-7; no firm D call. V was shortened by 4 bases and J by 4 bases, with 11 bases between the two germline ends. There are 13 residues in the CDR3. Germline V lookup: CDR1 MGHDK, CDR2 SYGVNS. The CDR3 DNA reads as TGTGCCAGCAGTGCCTTACTCGATTACGAGCAGTACTTC. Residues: CASSALLDYEQYF.

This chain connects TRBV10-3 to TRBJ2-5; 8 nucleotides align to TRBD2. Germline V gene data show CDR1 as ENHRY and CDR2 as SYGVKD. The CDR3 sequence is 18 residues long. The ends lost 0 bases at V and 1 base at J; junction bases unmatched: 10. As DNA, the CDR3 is TGTGCCATCAGTGAGTCGCGGTTGAGCGGGGGATCCCAAGAGACCCAGTACTTC. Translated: CAISESRLSGGSQETQYF.

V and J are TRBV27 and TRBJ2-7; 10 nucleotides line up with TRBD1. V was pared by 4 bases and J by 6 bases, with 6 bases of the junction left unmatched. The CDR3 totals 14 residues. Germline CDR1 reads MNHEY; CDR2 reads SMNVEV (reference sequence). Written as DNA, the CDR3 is TGTGCCAGCAGTTCGACAGGGGGCATTGGCGAGCAGTACTTC. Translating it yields CASSSTGGIGEQYF.

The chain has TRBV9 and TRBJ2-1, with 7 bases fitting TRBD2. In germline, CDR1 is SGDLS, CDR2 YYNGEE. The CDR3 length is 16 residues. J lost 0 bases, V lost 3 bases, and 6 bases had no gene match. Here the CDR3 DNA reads TGTGCCAGCAGCGACGGTCGCGGGAGCTCCTACAATGAGCAGTTCTTC. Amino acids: CASSDGRGSSYNEQFF.

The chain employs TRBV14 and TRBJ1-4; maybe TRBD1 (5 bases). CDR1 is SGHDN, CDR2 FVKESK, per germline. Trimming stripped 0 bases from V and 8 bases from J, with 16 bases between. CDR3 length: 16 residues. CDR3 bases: TGTGCCAGCAGCCAAGATTCCCCCAGGGCCGAAGAAAAACTGTTTTTT. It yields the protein CASSQDSPRAEEKLFF.

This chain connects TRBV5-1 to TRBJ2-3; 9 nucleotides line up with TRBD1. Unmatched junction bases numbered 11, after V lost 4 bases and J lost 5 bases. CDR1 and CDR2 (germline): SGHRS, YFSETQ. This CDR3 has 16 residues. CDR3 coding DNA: TGCGCCAGCAGCCCGCGACCGGGACAGGGTCAAGATACGCAGTATTTT. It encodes CASSPRPGQGQDTQYF. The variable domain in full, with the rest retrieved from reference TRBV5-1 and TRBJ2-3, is KAGVTQTPRYLIKTRGQQVTLSCSPISGHRSVSWYQQTPGQGLQFLFEYFSETQRNKGNFPGRFSGRQFSNSRSEMNVSTLELGDSALYLCASSPRPGQGQDTQYFGPGTRLTVL.

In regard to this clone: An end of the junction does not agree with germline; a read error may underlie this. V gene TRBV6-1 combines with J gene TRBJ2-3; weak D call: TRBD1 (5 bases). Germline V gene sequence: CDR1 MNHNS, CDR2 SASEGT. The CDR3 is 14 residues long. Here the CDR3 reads CASIEGALTDTQYF. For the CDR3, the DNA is TGTGCCAGCATTGAAGGGGCCCTCACAGATACGCAGTATTTT.

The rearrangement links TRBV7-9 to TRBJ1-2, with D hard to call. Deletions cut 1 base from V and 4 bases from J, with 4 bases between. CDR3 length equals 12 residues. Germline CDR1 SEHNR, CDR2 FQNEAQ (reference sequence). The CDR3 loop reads CASSLGGYGYTF. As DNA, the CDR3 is TGTGCCAGCAGCTTAGGAGGCTATGGCTACACCTTC.

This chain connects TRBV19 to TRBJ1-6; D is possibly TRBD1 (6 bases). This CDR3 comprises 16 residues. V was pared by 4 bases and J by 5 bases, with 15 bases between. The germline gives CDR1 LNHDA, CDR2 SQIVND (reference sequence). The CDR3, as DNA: TGTGCCAGTAGTAAAGCCGGGACAATCAATAATTCACCCCTCCACTTT. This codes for CASSKAGTINNSPLHF.

DNA of the CDR3: TGTGCCAGCAGCTTGGAGGGACTCTATGGCTACACCTTC. Protein: CASSLEGLYGYTF. V and J are TRBV5-6 and TRBJ1-2; D perhaps matches TRBD1 (5 bases). The CDR3 is 13 residues long. The germline gives CDR1 SGHDT, CDR2 YYEEEE. The germline V and J ends were trimmed by 0 bases and 4 bases, with 7 bases remaining between them.